This paragraph covers one TCR beta chain sequence. Antigen unknown. The entry originates in a study of T cell responses to AZD1222 COVID-19 vaccine. Study-wide context: Pooling of second doses given at about 4 or about 12 weeks was done.

The study, taken as a whole, reports: Of the AZD1222 recipients, only five to seven were seropositive at baseline. Vaccine-associated CD4 TCRs spanned spike, dominant at 160-218 and 743-854. White British donors predominated, females outnumbered males, and clonal diversity was possibly underestimated.

The germline CDR1 and CDR2 sequences are MNHEY and SMNVEV (reference sequence). The CDR3 loop spans 12 amino acids. Trimming took off 8 bases at V and 4 bases at J, with 11 bases between the two ends. Only in-frame clones appear in the TCRdb table, and some are missing; sequencing was by immunoSEQ multiplex PCR. The repertoire has 150,000 to 200,000 clones, 85% to 95% of them found once; the top ten carry around 3.8%. Specimen: peripheral blood, collected on day 0 of AZD1222 vaccination. This TCR was sampled from an adult in good health. This sequence joins TRBV27 and TRBJ1-2, with D perhaps matching TRBD1 (5 bases). CDR3: CASGGLGYGYTF. CDR3 sequence (DNA): TGTGCCAGCGGGGGACTCGGCTATGGCTACACCTTC.